One sample yielded the 5 T cell receptor beta chains listed below, sequenced in a study. MiXCR, run by TCRdb on the 5' RACE reads, gives a single entry per CDR3 protein. The table shows about 40,000 distinct CDR3 sequences, with over 15% occurring only once. The sample was naive CD4+ T cells sorted from a lymph node. Indicated subset: naive CD4+ T cells, CD4+CD45RA+CD25-. All receptors come from a female donor with breast cancer.

This clonotype was observed a few times. This chain links TRBV7-2 with TRBJ2-1; the D is unclear. The CDR3 consists of 12 residues. Germline V gene data show CDR1 as SGHTA and CDR2 as FQGNSA. Trimming cost V 5 bases and J 12 bases, with 14 bases left between them. This chain's CDR3 is CASSRVYLGQFF. DNA for the CDR3: TGTGCCAGCAGCCGGGTTTATCTTGGGCAGTTCTTC.

Worth noting for this clonotype: A read error may explain this, as a much larger clone is one base away. This rearrangement joins TRBV6-6 to TRBJ1-2; D is unresolved. Germline-derived CDR1 and CDR2 are MNHNY and SVGAGI (reference sequence). CDR3 length: 18 amino acids. V was shortened by 4 bases and J by 11 bases, with 32 bases between the two germline ends. CDR3 nucleotide sequence: TGTGCCAGCAGTTCCCAAATTTCCTTCCAGCCGGGAGTACGTGCGTACACCTTC. The encoded protein is CASSSQISFQPGVRAYTF.

This chain connects TRBV11-2 to TRBJ2-3; 7 nucleotides line up with TRBD2. Trimming cost V 2 bases and J 4 bases; bases outside gene matches: 9. Germline V gives CDR1 SGHAT, CDR2 FQNNGV. CDR3 length equals 16 residues. The CDR3 coding sequence is TGTGCCAGCAGCTTAACGCCTGGGGGAGGGTCAGATACGCAGTATTTT. Encoded protein: CASSLTPGGGSDTQYF.

This clonotype was seen more than once but under ten times. The chain has TRBV28 and TRBJ2-4; D tentatively reads TRBD1 or TRBD2 (5 bases each). Germline CDR1 is MDHEN and CDR2 is SYDVKM. Trimming removed 3 bases at V and 9 bases at J, with 15 bases between. The CDR3 spans 14 residues. The chain's CDR3 is CASSLGHQGSIQYF. For the CDR3, the DNA is TGTGCCAGCAGTTTGGGGCATCAAGGGAGCATTCAGTACTTC. Variable domain in full (rest from reference TRBV28 and TRBJ2-4): DVKVTQSSRYLVKRTGEKVFLECVQDMDHENMFWYRQDPGLGLRLIYFSYDVKMKEKGDIPEGYSVSREKKERFSLILESASTNQTSMYLCASSLGHQGSIQYFGAGTRLSVL.

The gene calls are TRBV5-1 and TRBJ1-4; possible D gene TRBD1, 5 bases. The germline V gene encodes CDR1 SGHRS and CDR2 YFSETQ. This CDR3 has 15 residues. V lost 4 bases to trimming and J lost 7 bases, with 17 bases between them. As DNA, the CDR3 is TGCGCCAGCAGCCCTCGGGGCACCACCGCTGAAAAACTGTTTTTT. Protein: CASSPRGTTAEKLFF.